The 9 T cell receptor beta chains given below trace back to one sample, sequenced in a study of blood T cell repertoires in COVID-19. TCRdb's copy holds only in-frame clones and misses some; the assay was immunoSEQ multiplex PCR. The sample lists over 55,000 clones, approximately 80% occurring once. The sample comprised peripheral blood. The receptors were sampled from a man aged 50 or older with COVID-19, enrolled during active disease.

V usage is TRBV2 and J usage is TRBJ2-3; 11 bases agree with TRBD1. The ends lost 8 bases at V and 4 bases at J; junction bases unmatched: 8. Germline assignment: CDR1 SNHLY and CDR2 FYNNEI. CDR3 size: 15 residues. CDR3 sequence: CASRPGTGGSDTQYF. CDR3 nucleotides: TGTGCCAGCCGCCCCGGGACAGGGGGTTCAGATACGCAGTATTTT.

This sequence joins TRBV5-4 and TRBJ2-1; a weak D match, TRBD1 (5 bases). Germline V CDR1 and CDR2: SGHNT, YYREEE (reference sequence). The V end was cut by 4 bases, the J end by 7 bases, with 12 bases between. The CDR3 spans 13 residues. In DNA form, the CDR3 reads TGTGCCAGCAGCCCGGCCCAGGGAAATGAGCAGTTCTTC. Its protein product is CASSPAQGNEQFF.

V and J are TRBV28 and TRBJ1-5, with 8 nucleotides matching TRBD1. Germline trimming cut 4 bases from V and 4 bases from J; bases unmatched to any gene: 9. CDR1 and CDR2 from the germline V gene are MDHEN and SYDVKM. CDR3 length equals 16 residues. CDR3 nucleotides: TGTGCCAGCAGTTCTCATACCGGGACAGGAAATCAGCCCCAGCATTTT. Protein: CASSSHTGTGNQPQHF. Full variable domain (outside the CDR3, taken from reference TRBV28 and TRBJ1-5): DVKVTQSSRYLVKRTGEKVFLECVQDMDHENMFWYRQDPGLGLRLIYFSYDVKMKEKGDIPEGYSVSREKKERFSLILESASTNQTSMYLCASSSHTGTGNQPQHFGDGTRLSIL.

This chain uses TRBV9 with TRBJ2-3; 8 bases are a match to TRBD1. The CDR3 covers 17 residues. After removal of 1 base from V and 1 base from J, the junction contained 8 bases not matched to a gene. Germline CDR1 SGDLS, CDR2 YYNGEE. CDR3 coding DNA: TGTGCCAGCAGCGTACTTGCGCAGGGGGCGGGCACAGATACGCAGTATTTT. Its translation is CASSVLAQGAGTDTQYF.

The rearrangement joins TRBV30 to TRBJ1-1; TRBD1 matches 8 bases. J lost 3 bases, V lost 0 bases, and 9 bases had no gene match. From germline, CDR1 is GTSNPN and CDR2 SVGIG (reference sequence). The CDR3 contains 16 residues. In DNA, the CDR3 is TGTGCCTGGAGTGTACACGGGACAGGCGCAGACACTGAAGCTTTCTTT. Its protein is CAWSVHGTGADTEAFF.

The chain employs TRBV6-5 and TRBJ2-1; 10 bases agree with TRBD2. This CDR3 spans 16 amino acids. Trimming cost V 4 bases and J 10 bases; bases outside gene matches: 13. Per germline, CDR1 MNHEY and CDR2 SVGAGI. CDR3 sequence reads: CASSSPRGLALKEQFF. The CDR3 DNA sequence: TGTGCCAGCAGTTCCCCCCGGGGACTAGCGCTTAAGGAGCAGTTCTTC.

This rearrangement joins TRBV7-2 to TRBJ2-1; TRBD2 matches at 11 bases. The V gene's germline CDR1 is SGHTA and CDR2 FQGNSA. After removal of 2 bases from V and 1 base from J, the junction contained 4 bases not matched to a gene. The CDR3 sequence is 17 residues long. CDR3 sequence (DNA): TGTGCCAGCAGCTTAACTAGCGGGAGTAAATCCTACAATGAGCAGTTCTTC. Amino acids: CASSLTSGSKSYNEQFF.

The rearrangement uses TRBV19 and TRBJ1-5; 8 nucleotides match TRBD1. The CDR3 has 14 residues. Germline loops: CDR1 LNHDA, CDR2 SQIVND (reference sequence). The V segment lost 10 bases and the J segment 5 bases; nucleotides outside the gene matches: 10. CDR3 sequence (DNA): TGTGCCACCGCGTATAGACAGGGGTATCAGCCCCAGCATTTT. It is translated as CATAYRQGYQPQHF.

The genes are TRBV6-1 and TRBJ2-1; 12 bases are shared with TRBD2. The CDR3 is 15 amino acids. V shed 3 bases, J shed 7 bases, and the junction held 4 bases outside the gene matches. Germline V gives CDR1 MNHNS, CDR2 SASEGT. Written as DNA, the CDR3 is TGTGCCAGCAGTGAGGGGACTAGCGGGTCTAATGAGCAGTTCTTC. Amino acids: CASSEGTSGSNEQFF.